This record covers a single T cell receptor beta chain. It has no known antigen specificity. It has no much larger one-base neighbor in the sample; base qualities were not kept. The data were obtained in a study of T cell responses to AZD1222 COVID-19 vaccine (dated by TCRdb to the early 2020s). Describing the broader study: AZD1222 recipients given second doses at about 4 weeks or at about 12 weeks were pooled, since spike-specific TCR depth and breadth were not found to differ between the two schedules. A total of 233 trial participants underwent TCR sequencing, of whom 200 to 220 received two doses of AZD1222 and about 25 received two doses of the MenACWY control vaccine. Trial participants were enrolled into age subgroups of 18-55, 56-69 and 70-plus years, which contained about 150, 27 and 61 TCR-sequenced participants, respectively.

General conclusions and limits of the study: Conclusions about previously exposed vaccinees are limited, since just six AZD1222 recipients were seropositive for SARS-CoV-2 at baseline. The whole spike protein was spanned by vaccine-associated CD4 TCRs, and dominant responses were seen in regions 160-218 and 743-854. Because no day 14 peak-response samples were available, the repertoires could be characterized only after the peak T cell response. A significant rise in spike-specific TCR breadth and depth was observed after two AZD1222 doses relative to day 0 and relative to MenACWY recipients. The 56-69-year group was small, and its depth increase did not reach significance, likely because of low power. Most participants were white British and females outnumbered males, and the authors suggested that clonal diversity may have been underestimated. Epitopes outside the regions mutated in the B.1.351 and B.1.1.7 variants were reportedly recognized by nearly half of the unique spike-specific TCRs.

The germline V gene specifies MDHEN as CDR1 and SYDVKM as CDR2. Relative to germline, V is 5 bases shorter and J is 6 bases shorter, with 11 bases between their ends. Taken from cysteine to phenylalanine, the CDR3 has 14 residues. Only the CDR3 region is kept as DNA, spanning 42 bases read in frame from base 1. The sample's time point label, decoded: baseline before first vaccination. Vaccinee samples were obtained from the UK trials COV001 and COV002, which included a single-blind randomized controlled phase 2/3 trial of AZD1222 (ChAdOx1 nCoV-19) in healthy adults. For TCRbeta chain sequencing, PBMC samples were collected from trial participants at day 0 and at day 28 after the second dose. The CDR3 regions of human TCRbeta chains were subjected to immunosequencing. As for the original processing: TCRs in the repertoires were compared against a reference library of SARS-CoV-2-specific TCRs that had been generated with the MIRA antigen-specificity platform. Breadth meant the fraction of unique TCRs that were SARS-CoV-2-associated, whereas depth meant the fraction of total T cells that were SARS-CoV-2-associated. Using the MIRA data, every spike-specific TCR was mapped to the spike region that the TCR reacted to and assigned to either a CD4 or a CD8 class. Log10-transformed breadth and depth values were compared by one-way ANOVA with Sidak's multiple comparisons tests. This immuneACCESS table, as held by TCRdb, lists in-frame sequences with V and J called but not all clones. Of the missing ones, under half trace to an unresolved V gene in checked studies; the others have no known cause. V and J calls and clone size are copied from that table; D and trimming were computed from the DNA. The sample profile shows about 100,000 clones; more than 70% of them were found once. The ten largest clones capture about 17% of the sample.

The input for sequencing was peripheral blood, taken on day 0 of AZD1222 vaccination. The sequence joins TRBV28 to TRBJ1-6; confidence is insufficient to name the D gene. The origin of this receptor is an adult in good health. The CDR3 is CASSRLALNSPLHF. The sequence in DNA is TGTGCCAGCAGTCGACTGGCACTTAATTCACCCCTCCACTTT.